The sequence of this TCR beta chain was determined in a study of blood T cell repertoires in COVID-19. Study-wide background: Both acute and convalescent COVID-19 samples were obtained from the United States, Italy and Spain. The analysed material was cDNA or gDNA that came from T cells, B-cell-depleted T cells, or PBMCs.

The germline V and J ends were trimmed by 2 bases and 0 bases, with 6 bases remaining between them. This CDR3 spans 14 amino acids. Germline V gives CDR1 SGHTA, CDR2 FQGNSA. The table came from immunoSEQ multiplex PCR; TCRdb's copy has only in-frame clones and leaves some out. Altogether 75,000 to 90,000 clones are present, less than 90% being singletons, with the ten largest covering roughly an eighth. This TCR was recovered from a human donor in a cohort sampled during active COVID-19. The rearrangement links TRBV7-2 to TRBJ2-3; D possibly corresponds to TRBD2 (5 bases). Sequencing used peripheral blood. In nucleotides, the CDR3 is TGTGCCAGCAGCTTAACGGGGAGCACAGATACGCAGTATTTT. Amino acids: CASSLTGSTDTQYF.